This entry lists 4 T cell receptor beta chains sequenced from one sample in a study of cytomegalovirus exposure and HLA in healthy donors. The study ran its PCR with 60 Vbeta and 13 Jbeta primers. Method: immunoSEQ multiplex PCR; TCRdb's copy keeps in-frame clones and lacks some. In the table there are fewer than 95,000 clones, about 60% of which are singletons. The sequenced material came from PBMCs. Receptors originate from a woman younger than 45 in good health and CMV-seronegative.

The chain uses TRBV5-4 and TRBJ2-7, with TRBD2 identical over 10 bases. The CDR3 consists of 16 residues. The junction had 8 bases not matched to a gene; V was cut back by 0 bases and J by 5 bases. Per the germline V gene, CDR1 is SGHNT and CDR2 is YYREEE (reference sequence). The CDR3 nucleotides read TGTGCCAGCAGCTTGGTTAGGACTAGCGGTTGGAACGAGCAGTACTTC. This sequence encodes CASSLVRTSGWNEQYF.

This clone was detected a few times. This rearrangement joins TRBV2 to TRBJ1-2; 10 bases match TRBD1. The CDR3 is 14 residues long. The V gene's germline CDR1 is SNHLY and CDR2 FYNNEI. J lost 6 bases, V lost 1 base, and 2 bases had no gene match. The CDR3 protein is CASSEVTGGHGYTF. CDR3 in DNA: TGTGCCAGCAGTGAAGTGACAGGGGGCCATGGCTACACCTTC.

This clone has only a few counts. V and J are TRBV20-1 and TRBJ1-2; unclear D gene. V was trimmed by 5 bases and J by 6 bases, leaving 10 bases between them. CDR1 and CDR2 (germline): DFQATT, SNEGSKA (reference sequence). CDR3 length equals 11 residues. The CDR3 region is CSAWRADGYTF. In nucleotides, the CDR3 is TGCAGTGCTTGGAGAGCGGATGGCTACACCTTC.

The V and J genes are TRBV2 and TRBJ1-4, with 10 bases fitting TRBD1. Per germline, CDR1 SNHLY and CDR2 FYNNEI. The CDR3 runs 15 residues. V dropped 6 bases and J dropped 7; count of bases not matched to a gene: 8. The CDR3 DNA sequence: TGTGCCAGCAGCCCACGGACAGGGGGAGGTGAAAAACTGTTTTTT. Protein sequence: CASSPRTGGGEKLFF.